This T cell receptor (beta chain) emerged from a study of CD8+ T cells in alopecia areata. Study-level points and caveats: Lesional scalp exceeded normal scalp in clonality, especially in alopecia totalis/universalis. Besides other cells, scalp samples also yield sequences of resident alphabeta T cells from normal skin.

As part of sample collection, lesional scalp punch biopsies and peripheral blood were taken from alopecia areata patients. Sorting of PBMCs yielded the CD4+ and CD8+ T cells. Note on this clone: The antigen is unknown.

With 4 bases clipped from V and 5 bases from J, the junction kept 6 bases outside the gene matches. The CDR3 runs 13 residues. Germline assignment: CDR1 SQVTM and CDR2 ANQGSEA. Investigators isolated RNA and reverse transcribed it into cDNA to act as the sequencing template. Sequenced by immunoSEQ multiplex PCR; TCRdb stores in-frame clones only, minus some. The sample gives 89,000 or so clones, roughly 51% of which show up once; 5.5% to 6.5% is in the top ten. The origin of this receptor is a human donor with alopecia areata. The chain carries TRBV29-1 and TRBJ2-7, with 9 bases matching TRBD1. The specimen was NKG2D-high CD8+ T cells sorted from blood. This chain's CDR3 is CSVVGTGLHEQYF. The CDR3 DNA is TGCAGCGTTGTGGGGACAGGGCTCCACGAGCAGTACTTC.